Following are 28 T cell receptor beta chains from one sample sequenced in a study of response to subunit inactivated influenza vaccine listed by TCRdb under 2018. The method behind the library was RT-PCR. The reads were generated on an Illumina HiSeq 2500. TCRdb itself trimmed the public reads at Q25 with fastp, ran MiXCR and retained productive beta chains. Identical CDR3 protein sequences are pooled into one entry, listed with their most common genes and DNA. This sample is represented by 600,000 to 700,000 distinct CDR3 sequences; about 14% of them were singletons. The top ten clonotypes cover approximately 7.6% of the sample. Sequenced here: PBMCs from blood, sampled about 14 days before vaccination. These TCRs come from a man aged 50 or older who received an inactivated influenza vaccine. Donor details come from another sample of the same person, matched by shared clones.

The chain has TRBV18 and TRBJ2-7; no reliable D call. The V gene lost 3 bases and the J gene lost 3 bases, with 9 bases spanning the gap. Germline V gives CDR1 KGHSH, CDR2 LQKENI. This CDR3 comprises 13 residues. DNA for the CDR3: TGTGCCAGCTCACCTCGATGGGACTACGAGCAGTACTTC. Its protein is CASSPRWDYEQYF. Filled out from reference TRBV18 and TRBJ2-7, the complete variable domain reads NAGVMQNPRHLVRRRGQEARLRCSPMKGHSHVYWYRQLPEEGLKFMVYLQKENIIDESGMPKERFSAEFPKEGPSILRIQQVVRGDSAAYFCASSPRWDYEQYFGPGTRLTVT.

This clonotype was seen only a few times. V usage is TRBV12-3 or TRBV12-4 and J usage is TRBJ1-6; perhaps TRBD1 as D (5 bases). Trimming left V 7 bases short and J 9 bases short, with 19 bases between. CDR3 length: 15 residues. This chain's CDR3 is CASTSGGVMGSPLHF. The CDR3 bases are TGTGCCAGCACCTCTGGGGGGGTGATGGGTTCACCCCTCCACTTT.

This chain uses TRBV7-2 with TRBJ2-6; D is ambiguous. Germline V lookup: CDR1 SGHTA, CDR2 FQGNSA. V was shortened by 2 bases and J by 1 base, with 6 bases between the two germline ends. There are 15 residues in the CDR3. Here the CDR3 DNA reads TGTGCCAGCAGCTTATCCTGGTCTGGGGCCAACGTCCTGACTTTC. Protein: CASSLSWSGANVLTF. The full variable domain, completed using reference TRBV7-2 and TRBJ2-6, is GAGVSQSPSNKVTEKGKDVELRCDPISGHTALYWYRQSLGQGLEFLIYFQGNSAPDKSGLPSDRFSAERTGGSVSTLTIQRTQQEDSAVYLCASSLSWSGANVLTFGAGSRLTVL.

This clonotype was observed a few times. The V call is TRBV28, the J call TRBJ1-2, with TRBD1 identical over 7 bases. Germline values: CDR1 MDHEN, CDR2 SYDVKM. V lost 4 bases and J lost 2; bases outside the gene matches: 4. The CDR3 contains 14 residues. The CDR3 spells CASSSTGRNYGYTF. The CDR3 DNA reads TGTGCCAGCAGTTCGACAGGGAGGAACTATGGCTACACCTTC.

In this sample, this clonotype turned up many times. CDR3 residues: CASSLWDSNTGELFF. For the CDR3, the DNA is TGTGCCAGCAGCTTATGGGACTCGAACACCGGGGAGCTGTTTTTT. This chain links TRBV7-9 with TRBJ2-2, with a possible D match to TRBD2 (6 bases). Germline V gene lookup returns CDR1 SEHNR and CDR2 FQNEAQ (reference sequence). Trimming removed 2 bases from V and 0 bases from J, with 7 bases in between. CDR3 length: 15 amino acids.

This clonotype was found many times. This chain connects TRBV18 to TRBJ1-5; TRBD1 aligns across 9 bases. The CDR3 runs 15 residues. V trimming: 6 bases; J trimming: 1 base; junction bases outside the gene matches: 4. Germline CDR1 and CDR2: KGHSH and LQKENI. The DNA for the CDR3 is TGTGCCAGCTCGGGGACAGGGTCGAGCAATCAGCCCCAGCATTTT. Translating gives CASSGTGSSNQPQHF.

This clonotype was counted a few times. The V and J genes are TRBV11-2 and TRBJ2-7, with 8 bases fitting TRBD1. Trimming took 2 bases from V and 0 from J; bases not matched to a gene: 3. The CDR3 spans 15 residues. Germline CDR1 and CDR2: SGHAT and FQNNGV. The CDR3 DNA follows: TGTGCCAGCAGCTTACAGGGGGCGAACTCCTACGAGCAGTACTTC. Its translation is CASSLQGANSYEQYF.

In this sample, this clonotype turned up a few times. The V gene is TRBV13, the J gene TRBJ2-7, with D unresolved. Deletions cut 5 bases from V and 6 bases from J, with 11 bases between. The CDR3 totals 12 residues. Germline-derived CDR1 and CDR2 are PRHDT and FYEKMQ (reference sequence). CDR3 sequence (DNA): TGTGCCAGCAGCCTAGTTACGTCCGAGCAGTACTTC. Its translation is CASSLVTSEQYF.

This clonotype was detected ten times or more. The V gene is TRBV20-1, the J gene TRBJ1-1, with D possibly being TRBD1 (5 bases). This CDR3 comprises 17 residues. Trimming took off 6 bases at V and 0 bases at J, with 23 bases between the two ends. Germline CDR1 DFQATT, CDR2 SNEGSKA (reference sequence). CDR3 loop: CSANHPLQGNLNTEAFF. The CDR3 DNA reads TGCAGTGCCAATCATCCGCTCCAGGGCAACTTGAACACTGAAGCTTTCTTT.

This clonotype was seen many times. This chain uses TRBV7-2 with TRBJ2-1, with D perhaps TRBD2 (6 bases). V was trimmed by 10 bases and J by 8 bases, leaving 24 bases between them. Per the germline V gene, CDR1 is SGHTA and CDR2 is FQGNSA. The CDR3 is 15 residues long. This chain's CDR3 is CAIRTGRHPLYEQFF. CDR3 bases: TGTGCCATCCGAACGGGGAGGCATCCTCTCTATGAGCAGTTCTTC. Full variable domain (remainder filled in from reference TRBV7-2 and TRBJ2-1): GAGVSQSPSNKVTEKGKDVELRCDPISGHTALYWYRQSLGQGLEFLIYFQGNSAPDKSGLPSDRFSAERTGGSVSTLTIQRTQQEDSAVYLCAIRTGRHPLYEQFFGPGTRLTVL.

This clonotype was picked up a small number of times. This chain joins TRBV4-3 and TRBJ1-5, with D perhaps TRBD1 (5 bases). CDR1 and CDR2 from the germline V gene are LGHNA and YSLEER. CDR3 length: 18 residues. V lost 0 bases and J 0 bases, leaving 15 bases between the germline ends. The CDR3 loop reads CASSQEVGGAYSNQPQHF. CDR3 DNA: TGCGCCAGCAGCCAAGAGGTAGGAGGGGCTTATAGCAATCAGCCCCAGCATTTT.

This clonotype was detected ten times or more. The J gene is TRBJ2-1, the V gene TRBV7-2; weak D call: TRBD2 (7 bases). The CDR3 has 16 residues. Trimming removed 5 bases from V and 9 bases from J, with 23 bases in between. The germline V gene encodes CDR1 SGHTA and CDR2 FQGNSA. CDR3 DNA: TGTGCCAGCAGCCCGAGTCTGAGCGGAGGGGGGGGTGAGCAGTTCTTC. Translation gives CASSPSLSGGGGEQFF.

There are a few counts of this clonotype. V and J are TRBV24-1 and TRBJ1-5; D gene uncertain. From germline, CDR1 is KGHDR and CDR2 SFDVKD. The CDR3 is made up of 13 amino acids. Trimming took 4 bases from V and 7 from J, leaving 10 bases between them. The CDR3 protein is CATSETTKQPQHF. In nucleotides, the CDR3 is TGTGCCACCAGTGAAACTACAAAGCAGCCCCAGCATTTT.

This clonotype showed up just a few times. The chain has TRBV12-3 or TRBV12-4 and TRBJ2-7; no definite D call. The CDR3 covers 12 residues. The ends were cut back, 5 bases at V and 3 bases at J, with 8 bases in the middle. This chain's CDR3 is CASSLHNYEQYF. The CDR3 DNA follows: TGTGCCAGCAGTCTCCATAACTACGAGCAGTACTTC.

This clonotype was picked up a small number of times. The chain recombines TRBV27 with TRBJ2-7; a weak D match, TRBD1 (6 bases). Germline CDR1 reads MNHEY; CDR2 reads SMNVEV (reference sequence). Trimming removed 1 base at V and 6 bases at J, with 10 bases between. There are 13 residues in the CDR3. The CDR3 nucleotides read TGTGCCAGCAGTTTATTACAGGGTGCCGAGCAGTACTTC. Translating gives CASSLLQGAEQYF.

The chain has TRBV6-2 or TRBV6-3 and TRBJ2-1; the match to TRBD2 covers 11 bases. The CDR3 consists of 21 residues. The junction had 13 bases not matched to a gene; V was cut back by 0 bases and J by 0 bases. CDR1 and CDR2 from the germline V gene are MNHEY and SVGEGT. This chain's CDR3 is CASSYSLPGASGGYSYNEQFF. CDR3 DNA: TGTGCCAGCAGTTACTCCCTTCCCGGGGCTAGCGGGGGGTACTCCTACAATGAGCAGTTCTTC.

This chain joins TRBV5-4 and TRBJ2-7; possibly TRBD2 for D (6 bases). Germline values: CDR1 SGHNT, CDR2 YYREEE (reference sequence). The CDR3 consists of 14 residues. Trimming stripped 4 bases from V and 2 bases from J, with 13 bases between. This CDR3 is CASSATSPPYEQYF. Here the CDR3 DNA reads TGTGCCAGCAGCGCGACTAGTCCCCCCTACGAGCAGTACTTC.

The rearrangement links TRBV4-1 to TRBJ1-4; D unclear. CDR1 and CDR2 (germline): MGHRA, YSYEKL. V was clipped by 2 bases and J by 3 bases, with 13 bases between them. This CDR3 has 16 residues. The CDR3 region is CASSQHPRASNEKLFF. The CDR3 DNA reads as TGCGCCAGCAGCCAACACCCAAGGGCCTCTAATGAAAAACTGTTTTTT.

The genes are TRBV27 and TRBJ2-7, with TRBD1 as a possible D gene (6 bases). The CDR3 length is 15 residues. V lost 8 bases and J lost 3, with 20 bases in between. Germline CDR1 and CDR2: MNHEY and SMNVEV (reference sequence). The CDR3 spells CASRAYFGTLYEQYF. The CDR3 nucleotides are TGTGCCAGCCGGGCCTATTTCGGGACACTCTACGAGCAGTACTTC.

The chain combines TRBV20-1 with TRBJ1-2; perhaps TRBD1 as D (5 bases). Germline V gene lookup returns CDR1 DFQATT and CDR2 SNEGSKA (reference sequence). V lost 0 bases and J lost 8, with 13 bases in between. This CDR3 has 13 amino acids. As DNA, the CDR3 is TGCAGTGCTAGAGATACGGGGACGGACGGCTACACCTTC. It is translated as CSARDTGTDGYTF.

The rearrangement joins TRBV7-9 to TRBJ2-3, with D maybe TRBD1 (6 bases). Germline V gene data show CDR1 as SEHNR and CDR2 as FQNEAQ (reference sequence). V was cut by 10 bases and J by 4 bases, with 12 bases left in between. The CDR3 has 12 amino acids. The CDR3 coding sequence is TGTGCCACCAGGGGTACTGCAGATACGCAGTATTTT. Its translation: CATRGTADTQYF.

The sample holds many counts of this clonotype. V is TRBV20-1 and J is TRBJ1-6; D is possibly TRBD1 (6 bases). V was trimmed by 1 base and J by 6 bases, leaving 10 bases between them. The germline gives CDR1 DFQATT, CDR2 SNEGSKA (reference sequence). This CDR3 has 14 amino acids. CDR3 protein: CSARVVGGNSPLHF. The CDR3 region has the DNA TGCAGTGCTAGAGTAGTAGGGGGTAATTCACCCCTCCACTTT.

The table lists this clonotype with a few counts. The chain uses TRBV14 and TRBJ2-7; D gene unclear. V was shortened by 0 bases and J by 9 bases, with 9 bases between the two germline ends. Germline lookup yields CDR1 SGHDN and CDR2 FVKESK. The CDR3 is 12 amino acids. The CDR3 DNA reads as TGTGCCAGCAGCCAAGACGGCTGCTGGCAGTACTTC. The encoded protein is CASSQDGCWQYF.

This clonotype was recorded many times. This chain links TRBV7-2 with TRBJ2-7; D ambiguous. CDR3 length: 15 residues. The ends were cut back, 1 base at V and 2 bases at J, with 12 bases in the middle. Looked up from germline, CDR1 is SGHTA and CDR2 is FQGNSA. The CDR3 sequence is CASSLVHGPTYEQYF. The CDR3 region has the DNA TGTGCCAGCAGCTTAGTCCATGGGCCTACCTACGAGCAGTACTTC.

This clonotype was seen repeatedly, ten times or more. This rearrangement joins TRBV4-1 to TRBJ2-5; 13 bases map to TRBD2. CDR3 size: 15 residues. Germline V gene sequence: CDR1 MGHRA, CDR2 YSYEKL. Trimming cost V 6 bases and J 1 base; bases outside gene matches: 2. The CDR3 sequence: CASSTSGGVQETQYF. CDR3 nucleotides: TGCGCCAGCAGTACTAGCGGGGGGGTCCAAGAGACCCAGTACTTC.

The chain is built from TRBV7-2 and TRBJ2-3; no definite D call. Germline CDR1 and CDR2: SGHTA and FQGNSA. Deletions cut 5 bases from V and 7 bases from J, with 16 bases between. The CDR3 length is 14 residues. The CDR3 here is CASSPGPHGNTQYF. Here the CDR3 DNA reads TGTGCCAGCAGCCCAGGCCCCCACGGAAATACGCAGTATTTT.

This chain links TRBV29-1 with TRBJ2-7, with TRBD2 identical over 7 bases. Germline CDR1 is SQVTM and CDR2 is ANQGSEA. Unmatched junction bases numbered 15, after V lost 6 bases and J lost 7 bases. The length of the CDR3 is 14 residues. CDR3 sequence: CSVRTSVPHREQYF. The CDR3, as DNA: TGCAGCGTAAGAACTAGCGTCCCACACAGGGAGCAGTACTTC.

This clonotype was detected ten times or more. The chain recombines TRBV12-3 or TRBV12-4 with TRBJ2-1, with 9 bases lining up with TRBD2. The CDR3 spans 16 residues. Trimming removed 6 bases from V and 1 base from J; junction bases left unmatched: 7. This CDR3 reads CASRVSGSRSYNEQFF. In DNA form, the CDR3 reads TGTGCCAGCAGAGTTAGCGGGAGCCGGTCCTACAATGAGCAGTTCTTC.